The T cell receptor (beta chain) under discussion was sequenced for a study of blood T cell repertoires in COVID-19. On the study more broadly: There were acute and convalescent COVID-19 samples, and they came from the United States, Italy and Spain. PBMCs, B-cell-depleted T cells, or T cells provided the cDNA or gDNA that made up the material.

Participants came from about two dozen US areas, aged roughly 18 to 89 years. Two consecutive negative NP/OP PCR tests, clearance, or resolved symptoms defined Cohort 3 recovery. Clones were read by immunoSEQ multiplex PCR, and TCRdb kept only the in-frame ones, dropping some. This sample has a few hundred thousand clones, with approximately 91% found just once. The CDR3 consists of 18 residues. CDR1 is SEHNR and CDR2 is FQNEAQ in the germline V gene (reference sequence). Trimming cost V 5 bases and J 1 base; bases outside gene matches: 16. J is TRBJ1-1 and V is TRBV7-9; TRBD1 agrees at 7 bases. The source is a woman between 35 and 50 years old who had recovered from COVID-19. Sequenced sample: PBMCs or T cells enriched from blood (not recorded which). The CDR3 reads CASSPTLWVRGTNTEAFF. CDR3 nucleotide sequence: TGTGCCAGCAGCCCAACCTTGTGGGTCAGGGGGACGAACACTGAAGCTTTCTTT. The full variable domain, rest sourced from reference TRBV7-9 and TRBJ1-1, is DTGVSQNPRHKITKRGQNVTFRCDPISEHNRLYWYRQTLGQGPEFLTYFQNEAQLEKSRLLSDRFSAERPKGSFSTLEIQRTEQGDSAMYLCASSPTLWVRGTNTEAFFGQGTRLTVV.